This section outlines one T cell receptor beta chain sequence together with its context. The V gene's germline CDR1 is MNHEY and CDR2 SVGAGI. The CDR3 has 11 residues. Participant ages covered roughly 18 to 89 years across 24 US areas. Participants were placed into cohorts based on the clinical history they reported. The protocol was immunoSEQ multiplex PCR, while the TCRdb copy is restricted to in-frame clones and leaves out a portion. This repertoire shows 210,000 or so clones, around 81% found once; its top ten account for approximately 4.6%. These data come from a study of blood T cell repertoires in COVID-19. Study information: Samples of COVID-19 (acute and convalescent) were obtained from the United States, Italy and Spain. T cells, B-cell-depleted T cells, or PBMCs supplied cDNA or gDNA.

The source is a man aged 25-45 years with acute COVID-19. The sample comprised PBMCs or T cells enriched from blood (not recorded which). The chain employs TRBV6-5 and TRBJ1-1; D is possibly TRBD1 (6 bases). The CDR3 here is CRGGMNTEAFF. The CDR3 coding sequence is TGTAGGGGGGGAATGAACACTGAAGCTTTCTTT.